A single sample is the source of the 27 T cell receptor beta chains below, sequenced in a study of blood T cell repertoires in COVID-19. Using immunoSEQ multiplex PCR, the repertoire was profiled, and TCRdb retains in-frame clones only, with some absent. This sample yields about 200,000 clones, of which around 85% are seen a single time; about 8% belongs to the top ten. Sequencing was carried out using peripheral blood. Receptors were obtained from a woman of 80 years or more with acute or convalescent COVID-19.

The chain's CDR3 is CASSTRQGSGETQYF. CDR3 bases: TGTGCCAGCAGCACTCGACAGGGATCGGGGGAGACCCAGTACTTC. The V call is TRBV2, the J call TRBJ2-5; 7 bases are shared with TRBD1. The CDR3 totals 15 residues. V dropped 6 bases and J dropped 5; count of bases not matched to a gene: 12. The V gene's germline CDR1 is SNHLY and CDR2 FYNNEI.

V is TRBV9 and J is TRBJ2-5, with 10 nucleotides matching TRBD2. V was clipped by 6 bases and J by 5 bases; unmatched bases: 10. Germline-derived CDR1 and CDR2 are SGDLS and YYNGEE. The CDR3 spans 15 residues. The CDR3 DNA is TGTGCCAGCAATCCCTCTAGCGGGAGTCGGGAGACCCAGTACTTC. Translating it yields CASNPSSGSRETQYF.

V usage is TRBV3-1 (or the pseudogene TRBV3-2) and J usage is TRBJ2-5, with 13 bases fitting TRBD2. CDR1 and CDR2 from the germline V gene are LGHDT and YNNKEL (reference sequence). There are 15 residues in the CDR3. The trim removed 6 bases at V and 4 bases at J, leaving 5 bases unmatched. The CDR3 loop is CASRGGLAGVETQYF. The CDR3 region has the DNA TGTGCCAGCAGGGGCGGACTAGCGGGGGTAGAGACCCAGTACTTC.

The rearrangement uses TRBV15 and TRBJ2-7; the D gene is possibly TRBD1 (6 bases). Per the germline V gene, CDR1 is LNHNV and CDR2 is YYDKDF (reference sequence). V shed 3 bases and J shed 3 bases, with 18 bases lying between them. The CDR3 length is 16 residues. The CDR3 DNA reads as TGTGCCACCAGCAGGGACCCAGGGACACTTCACTACGAGCAGTACTTC. It yields the protein CATSRDPGTLHYEQYF.

This clone came up a few times. V usage is TRBV5-4 and J usage is TRBJ1-4; D remains ambiguous. Trimming took 1 base from V and 6 from J, leaving 13 bases between them. Germline CDR1 SGHNT, CDR2 YYREEE (reference sequence). The CDR3 totals 15 residues. The CDR3 protein is CASSLNKRGDEKLFF. For the CDR3, the DNA is TGTGCCAGCAGCTTGAATAAAAGAGGAGATGAAAAACTGTTTTTT.

The rearrangement links TRBV7-2 to TRBJ1-4, with unresolved D. In germline, CDR1 is SGHTA, CDR2 FQGNSA. V was shortened by 5 bases and J by 0 bases, with 10 bases between the two germline ends. The CDR3 sequence is 15 residues long. This CDR3 is CASSLQAATNEKLFF. CDR3 coding DNA: TGTGCCAGCAGCCTCCAGGCTGCAACTAATGAAAAACTGTTTTTT.

The chain links TRBV11-2 to TRBJ2-7; D is uncertain. Trimming shortened V by 1 base and J by 2 bases, and 9 bases separated the two germline ends. The CDR3 contains 14 residues. Germline CDR1 is SGHAT and CDR2 is FQNNGV. The CDR3 DNA reads as TGTGCCAGCAGCTTAGGTTCACTCACCTACGAGCAGTACTTC. Protein product: CASSLGSLTYEQYF.

V gene TRBV2 combines with J gene TRBJ1-4; 11 bases fit TRBD1. The CDR3 covers 15 residues. Germline V gene sequence: CDR1 SNHLY, CDR2 FYNNEI. The V and J ends lost 4 bases and 7 bases, in that order; junction bases with no gene match: 5. The CDR3 sequence: CASSARTGGVEKLFF. The CDR3 DNA sequence: TGTGCCAGCAGTGCCCGGACAGGGGGCGTTGAAAAACTGTTTTTT. Full variable domain (remainder filled in from reference TRBV2 and TRBJ1-4): EPEVTQTPSHQVTQMGQEVILRCVPISNHLYFYWYRQILGQKVEFLVSFYNNEISEKSEIFDDQFSVERPDGSNFTLKIRSTKLEDSAMYFCASSARTGGVEKLFFGSGTQLSVL.

This clone was found once. This chain joins TRBV6-5 and TRBJ1-2; TRBD1 matches 12 bases. The CDR3 spans 15 residues. Germline trimming cut 6 bases from V and 8 bases from J; bases unmatched to any gene: 10. Germline V gene sequence: CDR1 MNHEY, CDR2 SVGAGI. Here the CDR3 DNA reads TGTGCCAGCAGGGAGCCCGGGACAGGGGGCGACGGCTACACCTTC. This sequence encodes CASREPGTGGDGYTF.

The chain uses TRBV3-1 (or the pseudogene TRBV3-2) and TRBJ2-7, with D possibly TRBD1 on 6 matching bases. Per germline, CDR1 LGHDT and CDR2 YNNKEL (reference sequence). CDR3 size: 16 residues. Trimming left V 1 base short and J 5 bases short, with 18 bases between. DNA of the CDR3: TGTGCCAGCAGCCAAGTCCTAACCAGGGGAATCGACGAGCAGTACTTC. It codes for CASSQVLTRGIDEQYF.

The chain recombines TRBV7-3 with TRBJ2-1, with D tentatively TRBD2 (5 bases). V was pared by 8 bases and J by 9 bases, with 23 bases between. Germline V lookup: CDR1 SGHTA, CDR2 FQGTGA. The CDR3 runs 15 residues. The CDR3 protein is CASGFELGSTGEQFF. The CDR3 nucleotides are TGTGCCAGCGGGTTTGAACTAGGATCAACGGGTGAGCAGTTCTTC.

The chain links TRBV6-5 to TRBJ1-2; 9 nucleotides agree with TRBD1. Per germline, CDR1 MNHEY and CDR2 SVGAGI. The J segment lost 8 bases and the V segment lost 6 bases, leaving 7 bases of the junction unmatched. This CDR3 contains 13 residues. The CDR3 DNA reads as TGTGCCAGCAGGACCGGGACAGGGAAGGGCTACACCTTC. This gives the protein CASRTGTGKGYTF.

This sequence joins TRBV5-1 and TRBJ1-1; tentatively, D is TRBD1 (6 bases). The CDR3 runs 15 residues. Germline assignment: CDR1 SGHRS and CDR2 YFSETQ. The germline V and J ends were trimmed by 6 bases and 1 base, with 16 bases remaining between them. CDR3 protein: CASTPTGATNTEAFF. The CDR3 nucleotides read TGCGCCAGCACCCCGACAGGAGCTACGAACACTGAAGCTTTCTTT.

The V call is TRBV11-2, the J call TRBJ1-1, with D tentatively TRBD1 (5 bases). V gave up 1 base and J gave up 1 base, with 13 bases separating them. The CDR3 covers 16 residues. Germline CDR1 and CDR2: SGHAT and FQNNGV. The CDR3 nucleotides read TGTGCCAGCAGCTTAGCGTCCCACAGGCCGAACACTGAAGCTTTCTTT. Amino acid sequence: CASSLASHRPNTEAFF.

This clone was detected only a few times. The rearrangement uses TRBV12-3 or TRBV12-4 and TRBJ1-2; 7 bases align to TRBD1. This CDR3 spans 13 amino acids. V dropped 6 bases and J dropped 2; count of bases not matched to a gene: 3. Here the CDR3 reads CASSRDRNYGYTF. The CDR3 region has the DNA TGTGCCAGCAGCCGGGACAGAAACTATGGCTACACCTTC.

Here the CDR3 DNA reads TGTGCCAGCAACAACGGGGTAGCGGGAAACAATGAGCAGTTCTTC. Protein product: CASNNGVAGNNEQFF. V and J are TRBV6-5 and TRBJ2-1; 8 positions agree with TRBD2. The CDR3 runs to 15 residues. Unmatched junction bases numbered 10, after V lost 7 bases and J lost 5 bases. Germline CDR1 reads MNHEY; CDR2 reads SVGAGI.

Judged by abundance, this clone is medium-sized. The chain is built from TRBV7-8 and TRBJ1-1; 10 positions agree with TRBD1. From germline, CDR1 is SGHVS and CDR2 FQNEAQ. The CDR3 extends over 15 amino acids. J gave up 0 bases and V 4 bases, and 2 bases lay outside the gene matches. CDR3 sequence (DNA): TGTGCCAGCAGCTCAGGACAGGGGGTGAACACTGAAGCTTTCTTT. Protein sequence: CASSSGQGVNTEAFF.

V and J are TRBV19 and TRBJ2-5; TRBD1 is a possible D gene (6 bases). The germline V gene has CDR1 LNHDA and CDR2 SQIVND (reference sequence). With 8 bases removed from V and 7 bases from J, the gap between germline ends came to 20 bases. This CDR3 comprises 14 residues. The CDR3 here is CASGTSGQVTTQYF. The CDR3 DNA follows: TGTGCCAGTGGGACATCGGGGCAGGTGACGACCCAGTACTTC.

The chain joins TRBV7-9 to TRBJ2-5; 8 bases are shared with TRBD2. The V gene end was trimmed by 5 bases and the J gene end by 4 bases; junction bases not matched to a gene: 21. The CDR3 is 19 residues long. Germline V gene lookup returns CDR1 SEHNR and CDR2 FQNEAQ (reference sequence). The CDR3 sequence is CASSLYARGAFYEGETQYF. Here the CDR3 DNA reads TGTGCCAGCAGCCTCTACGCGCGGGGGGCTTTTTACGAAGGAGAGACCCAGTACTTC.

The table lists this clone with a count of one. The chain uses TRBV2 and TRBJ1-4; D ambiguous. Germline CDR1 reads SNHLY; CDR2 reads FYNNEI. V lost 6 bases and J 8 bases, leaving 16 bases between the germline ends. The CDR3 length is 14 residues. Here the CDR3 DNA reads TGTGCCAGCAGGTACGGCAGGAACGGCGAAAAACTGTTTTTT. Protein product: CASRYGRNGEKLFF.

The V gene is TRBV19, the J gene TRBJ2-2; 7 nucleotides line up with TRBD1. The CDR3 contains 13 residues. CDR1 LNHDA and CDR2 SQIVND come from the germline V gene (reference sequence). The V and J ends lost 5 bases and 6 bases, in that order; junction bases with no gene match: 3. CDR3 nucleotides: TGTGCCAGTAGTCAGGGGGTTGCCGGGGAGCTGTTTTTT. It specifies CASSQGVAGELFF.

The rearrangement uses TRBV6-5 and TRBJ1-1, with D maybe TRBD1 (5 bases). The germline CDR1 and CDR2 sequences are MNHEY and SVGAGI. CDR3 length: 14 amino acids. Trimming took 10 bases from V and 1 from J, leaving 16 bases between them. Here the CDR3 reads CATWGDSANTEAFF. The CDR3 region has the DNA TGTGCCACATGGGGCGATTCAGCGAACACTGAAGCTTTCTTT.

The V gene is TRBV29-1, the J gene TRBJ2-2, with TRBD2 matching 9 bases. This CDR3 contains 15 residues. CDR1 and CDR2 from the germline V gene are SQVTM and ANQGSEA. The ends lost 7 bases at V and 4 bases at J; junction bases unmatched: 10. The CDR3 is CSASVAGEVTGELFF. In nucleotides, the CDR3 is TGCAGCGCCTCTGTAGCGGGGGAAGTCACCGGGGAGCTGTTTTTT.

The V call is TRBV19, the J call TRBJ2-2; 8 nucleotides match TRBD1. This CDR3 spans 14 amino acids. The V segment lost 5 bases and the J segment 2 bases; nucleotides outside the gene matches: 1. Germline loops: CDR1 LNHDA, CDR2 SQIVND (reference sequence). In DNA, the CDR3 is TGTGCCAGTAGTGGACAGGGAAACACCGGGGAGCTGTTTTTT. As protein: CASSGQGNTGELFF.

This clone came up a few times. This chain connects TRBV4-1 to TRBJ1-3; 9 bases agree with TRBD1. Germline lookup yields CDR1 MGHRA and CDR2 YSYEKL. With 2 bases clipped from V and 0 bases from J, the junction kept 14 bases outside the gene matches. The CDR3 runs 20 residues. The CDR3 region is CASSQIWGGQGLSSGNTIYF. CDR3 nucleotides: TGCGCCAGCAGCCAAATCTGGGGGGGACAGGGCCTTAGCTCTGGAAACACCATATATTTT.

This clone was seen a handful of times. V is TRBV5-1 and J is TRBJ1-2, with 10 bases lining up with TRBD1. The V gene end was trimmed by 4 bases and the J gene end by 7 bases; junction bases not matched to a gene: 13. The germline CDR1 and CDR2 sequences are SGHRS and YFSETQ. The CDR3 spans 16 residues. The CDR3 bases are TGCGCCAGCAGCGATCCATCCGGGGACAGGGGAGGTGGCTACACCTTC. Amino acid sequence: CASSDPSGDRGGGYTF.

In this sample, this clone turned up a few times. This sequence joins TRBV5-1 and TRBJ2-7, with 9 bases fitting TRBD2. The length of the CDR3 is 15 residues. J lost 5 bases, V lost 4 bases, and 10 bases had no gene match. The germline gives CDR1 SGHRS, CDR2 YFSETQ. CDR3: CASSGMAGGPHEQYF. The CDR3, as DNA: TGCGCCAGCAGCGGTATGGCGGGAGGGCCCCACGAGCAGTACTTC.